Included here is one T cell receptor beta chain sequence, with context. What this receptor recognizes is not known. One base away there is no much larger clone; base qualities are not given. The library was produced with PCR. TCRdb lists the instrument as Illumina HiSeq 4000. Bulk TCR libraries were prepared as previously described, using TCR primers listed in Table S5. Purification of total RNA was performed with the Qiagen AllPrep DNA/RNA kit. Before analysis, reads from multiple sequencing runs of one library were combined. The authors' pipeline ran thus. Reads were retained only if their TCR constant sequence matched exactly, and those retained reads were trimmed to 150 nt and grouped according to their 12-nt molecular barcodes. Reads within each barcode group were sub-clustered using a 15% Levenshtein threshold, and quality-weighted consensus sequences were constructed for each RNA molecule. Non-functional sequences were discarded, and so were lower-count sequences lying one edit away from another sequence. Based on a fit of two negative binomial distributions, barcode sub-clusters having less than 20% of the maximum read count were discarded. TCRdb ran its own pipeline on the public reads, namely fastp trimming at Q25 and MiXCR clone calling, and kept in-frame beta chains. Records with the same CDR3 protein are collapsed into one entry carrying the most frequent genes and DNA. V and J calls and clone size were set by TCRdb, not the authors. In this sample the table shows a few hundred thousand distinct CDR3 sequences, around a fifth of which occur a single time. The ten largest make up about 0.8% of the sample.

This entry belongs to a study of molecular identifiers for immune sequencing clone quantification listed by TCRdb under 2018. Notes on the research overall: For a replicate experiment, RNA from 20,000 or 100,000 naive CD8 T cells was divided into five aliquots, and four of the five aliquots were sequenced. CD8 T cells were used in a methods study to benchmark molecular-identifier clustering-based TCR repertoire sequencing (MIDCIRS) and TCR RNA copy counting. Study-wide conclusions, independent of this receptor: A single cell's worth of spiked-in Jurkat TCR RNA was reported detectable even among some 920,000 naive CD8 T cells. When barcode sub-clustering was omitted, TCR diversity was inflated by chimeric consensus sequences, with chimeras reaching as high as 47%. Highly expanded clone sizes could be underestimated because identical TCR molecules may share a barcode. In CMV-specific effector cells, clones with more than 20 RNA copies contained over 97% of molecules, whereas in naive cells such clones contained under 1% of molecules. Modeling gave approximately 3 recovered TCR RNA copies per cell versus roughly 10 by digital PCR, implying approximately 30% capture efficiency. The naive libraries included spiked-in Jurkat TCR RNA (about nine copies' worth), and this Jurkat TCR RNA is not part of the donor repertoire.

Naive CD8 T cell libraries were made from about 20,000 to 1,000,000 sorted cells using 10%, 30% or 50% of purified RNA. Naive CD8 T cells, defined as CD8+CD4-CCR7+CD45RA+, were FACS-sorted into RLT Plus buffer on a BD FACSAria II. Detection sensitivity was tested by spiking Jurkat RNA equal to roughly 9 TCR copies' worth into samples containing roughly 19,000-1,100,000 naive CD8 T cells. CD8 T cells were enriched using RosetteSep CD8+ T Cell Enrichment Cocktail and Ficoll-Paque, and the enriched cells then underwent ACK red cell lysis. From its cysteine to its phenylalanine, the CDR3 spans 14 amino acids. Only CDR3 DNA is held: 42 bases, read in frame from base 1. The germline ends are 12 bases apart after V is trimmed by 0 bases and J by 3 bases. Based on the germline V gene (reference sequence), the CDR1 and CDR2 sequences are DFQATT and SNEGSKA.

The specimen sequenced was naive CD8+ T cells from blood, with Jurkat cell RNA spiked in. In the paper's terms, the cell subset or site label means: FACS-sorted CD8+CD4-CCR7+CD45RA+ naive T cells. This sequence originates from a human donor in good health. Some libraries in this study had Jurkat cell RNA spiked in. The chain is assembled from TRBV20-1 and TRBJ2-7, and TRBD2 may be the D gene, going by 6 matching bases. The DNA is TGCAGTGCTAGAGACCGGTCGGGGGACTACGAGCAGTACTTC. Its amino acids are CSARDRSGDYEQYF.